Described below is a single T cell receptor beta chain sequence and its context. The germline gives CDR1 SGHRS, CDR2 YFSETQ. The CDR3 has 13 amino acids. With 6 bases removed from V and 1 base from J, the gap between germline ends came to 10 bases. This sample was taken from a study of blood T cell repertoires in COVID-19. Study-wide background: Both acute and convalescent COVID-19 samples were obtained from the United States, Italy and Spain.

Sequencing used immunoSEQ multiplex PCR; TCRdb keeps in-frame clones, though not all of them. This sample has about 51,000 clones; 75% to 95% occur once, and the top ten carry approximately 3%. Specimen: peripheral blood. The chain couples TRBV5-1 to TRBJ2-5; D is perhaps TRBD1 (6 bases). This clonotype was obtained from a man aged 45-65 years with acute or convalescent COVID-19. CDR3 protein: CASTRTVQETQYF. CDR3 in DNA: TGCGCCAGCACGCGGACAGTCCAAGAGACCCAGTACTTC.